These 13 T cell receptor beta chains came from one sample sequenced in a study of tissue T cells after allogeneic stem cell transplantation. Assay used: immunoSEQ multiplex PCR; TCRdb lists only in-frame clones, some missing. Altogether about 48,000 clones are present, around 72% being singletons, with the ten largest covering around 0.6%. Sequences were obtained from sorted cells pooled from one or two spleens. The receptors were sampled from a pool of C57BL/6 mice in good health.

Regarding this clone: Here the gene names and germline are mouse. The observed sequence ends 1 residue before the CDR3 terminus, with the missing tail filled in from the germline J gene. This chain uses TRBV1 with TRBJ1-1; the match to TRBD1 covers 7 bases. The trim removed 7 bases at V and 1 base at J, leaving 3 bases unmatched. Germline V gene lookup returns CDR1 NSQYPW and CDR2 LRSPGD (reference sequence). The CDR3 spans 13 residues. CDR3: CTCTQGGNTEVFF. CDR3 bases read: TGCACCTGCACGCAGGGGGGAAACACAGAAGTCTTC. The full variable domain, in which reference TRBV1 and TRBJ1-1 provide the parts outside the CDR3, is VTLLEQNPRWRLVPRGQAVNLRCILKNSQYPWMSWYQQDLQKQLQWLFTLRSPGDKEVKSLPGADYLATRVTDTELRLQVANMSQGRTLYCTCTQGGNTEVFFGKGTRLTVV.

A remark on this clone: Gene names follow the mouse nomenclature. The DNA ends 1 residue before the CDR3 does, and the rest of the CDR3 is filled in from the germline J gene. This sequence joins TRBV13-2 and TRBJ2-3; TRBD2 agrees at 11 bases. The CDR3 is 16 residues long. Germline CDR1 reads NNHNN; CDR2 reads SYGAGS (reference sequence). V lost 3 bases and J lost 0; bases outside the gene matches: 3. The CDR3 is CASGGTGGRSAETLYF. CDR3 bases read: TGTGCCAGCGGTGGGACTGGGGGGCGTAGTGCAGAAACGCTGTAT.

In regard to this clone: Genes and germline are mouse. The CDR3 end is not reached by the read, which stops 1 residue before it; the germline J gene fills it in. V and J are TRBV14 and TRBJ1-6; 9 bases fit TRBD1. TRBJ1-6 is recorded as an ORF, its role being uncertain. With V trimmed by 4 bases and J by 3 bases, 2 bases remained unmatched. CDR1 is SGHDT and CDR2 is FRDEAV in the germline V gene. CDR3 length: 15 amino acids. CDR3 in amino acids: CASSETGGYNSPLYF. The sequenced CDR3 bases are TGTGCCAGCAGTGAGACAGGGGGCTATAATTCGCCCCTCTAC.

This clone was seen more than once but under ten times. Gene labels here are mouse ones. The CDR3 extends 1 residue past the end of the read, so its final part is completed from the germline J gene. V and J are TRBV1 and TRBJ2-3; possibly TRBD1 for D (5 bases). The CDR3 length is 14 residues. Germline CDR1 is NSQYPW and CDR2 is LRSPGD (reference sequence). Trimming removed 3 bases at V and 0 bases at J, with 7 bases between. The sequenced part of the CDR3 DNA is TGCACCTGCAGTGCGAGGGGTAGTGCAGAAACGCTGTAT. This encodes CTCSARGSAETLY. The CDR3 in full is CTCSARGSAETLYF.

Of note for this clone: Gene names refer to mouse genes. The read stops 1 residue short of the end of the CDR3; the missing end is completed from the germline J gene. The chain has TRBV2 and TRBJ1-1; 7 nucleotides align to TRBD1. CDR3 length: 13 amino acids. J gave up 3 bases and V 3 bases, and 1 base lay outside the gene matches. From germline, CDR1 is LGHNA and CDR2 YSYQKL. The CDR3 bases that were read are TGTGCCAGCAGCCATACAGGGGACACAGAAGTCTTC. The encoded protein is CASSHTGDTEVF. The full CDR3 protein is CASSHTGDTEVFF. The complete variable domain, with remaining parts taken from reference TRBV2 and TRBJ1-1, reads DPKIIQKPKYLVAVTGSEKILICEQYLGHNAMYWYRQSAKKPLEFMFSYSYQKLMDNQTASSRFQPQSSKKNHLDLQITALKPDDSATYFCASSHTGDTEVFFGKGTRLTVV.

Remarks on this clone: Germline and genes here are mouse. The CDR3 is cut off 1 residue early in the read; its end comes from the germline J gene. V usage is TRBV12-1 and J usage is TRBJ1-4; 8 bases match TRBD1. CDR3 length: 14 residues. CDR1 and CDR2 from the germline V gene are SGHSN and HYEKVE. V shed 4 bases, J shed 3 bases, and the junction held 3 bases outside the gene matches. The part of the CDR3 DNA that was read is TGTGCCAGCTCAAGACAGGGGACCAACGAAAGATTATTT. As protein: CASSRQGTNERLF. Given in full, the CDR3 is CASSRQGTNERLFF.

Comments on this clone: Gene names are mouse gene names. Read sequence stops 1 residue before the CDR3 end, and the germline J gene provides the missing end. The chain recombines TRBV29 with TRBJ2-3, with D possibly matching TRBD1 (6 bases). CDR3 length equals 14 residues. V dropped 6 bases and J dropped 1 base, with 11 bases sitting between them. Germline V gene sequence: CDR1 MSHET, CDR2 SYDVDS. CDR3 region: CASSPRTGAETLYF. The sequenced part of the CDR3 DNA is TGTGCTAGCAGCCCTCGGACAGGTGCAGAAACGCTGTAT. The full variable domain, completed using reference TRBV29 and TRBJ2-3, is DMKVTQMPRYLIKRMGENVLLECGQDMSHETMYWYRQDPGLGLQLIYISYDVDSNSEGDIPKGYRVSRKKREHFSLILDSAKTNQTSVYFCASSPRTGAETLYFGSGTRLTVL.

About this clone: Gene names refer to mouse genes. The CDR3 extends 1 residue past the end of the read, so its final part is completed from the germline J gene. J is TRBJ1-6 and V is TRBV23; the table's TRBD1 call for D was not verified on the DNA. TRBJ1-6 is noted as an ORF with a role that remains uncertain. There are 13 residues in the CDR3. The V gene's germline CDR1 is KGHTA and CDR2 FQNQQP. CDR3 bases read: TGCTCCAGCAGTCAATCGAGGAATTCGCCCCTCTAC. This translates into CSSSQSRNSPLY. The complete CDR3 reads CSSSQSRNSPLYF.

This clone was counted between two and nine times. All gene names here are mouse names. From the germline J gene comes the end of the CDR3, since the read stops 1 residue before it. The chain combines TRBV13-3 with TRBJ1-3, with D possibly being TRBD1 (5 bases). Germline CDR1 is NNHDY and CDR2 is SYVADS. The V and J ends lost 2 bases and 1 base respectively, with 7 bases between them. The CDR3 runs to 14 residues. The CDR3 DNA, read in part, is TGTGCCAGCAGTGACGGACAATCTGGAAATACGCTCTAT. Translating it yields CASSDGQSGNTLY. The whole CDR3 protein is CASSDGQSGNTLYF.

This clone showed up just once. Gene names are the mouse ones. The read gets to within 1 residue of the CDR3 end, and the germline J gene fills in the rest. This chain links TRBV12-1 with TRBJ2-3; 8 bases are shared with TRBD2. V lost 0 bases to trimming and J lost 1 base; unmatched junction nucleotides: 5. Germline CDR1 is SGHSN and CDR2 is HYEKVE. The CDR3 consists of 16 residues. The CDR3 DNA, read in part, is TGTGCCAGCTCTCTCGAGCGCTGGGGGGGTGCAGAAACGCTGTAT. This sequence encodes CASSLERWGGAETLY. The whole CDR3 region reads CASSLERWGGAETLYF.

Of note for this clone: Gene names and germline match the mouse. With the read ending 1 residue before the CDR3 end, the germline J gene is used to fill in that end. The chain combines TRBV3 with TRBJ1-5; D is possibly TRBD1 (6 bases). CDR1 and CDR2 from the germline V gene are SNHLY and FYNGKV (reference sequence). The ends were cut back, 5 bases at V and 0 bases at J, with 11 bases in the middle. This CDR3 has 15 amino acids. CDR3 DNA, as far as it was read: TGTGCCAGCAGCCGAGGGACATATAACAACCAGGCTCCGCTT. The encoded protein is CASSRGTYNNQAPL. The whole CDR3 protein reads CASSRGTYNNQAPLF.

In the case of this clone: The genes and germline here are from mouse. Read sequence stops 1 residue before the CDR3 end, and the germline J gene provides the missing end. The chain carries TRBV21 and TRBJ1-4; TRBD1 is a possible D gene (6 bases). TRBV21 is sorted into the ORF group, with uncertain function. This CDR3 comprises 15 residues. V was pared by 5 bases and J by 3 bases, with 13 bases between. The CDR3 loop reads CASSRGERANERLFF. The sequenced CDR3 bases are TGTGCTAGCAGTAGGGGGGAGAGGGCCAACGAAAGATTATTT.

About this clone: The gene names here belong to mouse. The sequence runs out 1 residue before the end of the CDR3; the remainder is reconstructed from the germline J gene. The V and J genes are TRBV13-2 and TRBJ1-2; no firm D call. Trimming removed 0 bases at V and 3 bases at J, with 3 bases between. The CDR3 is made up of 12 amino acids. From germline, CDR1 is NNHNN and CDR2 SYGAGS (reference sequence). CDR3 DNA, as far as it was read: TGTGCCAGCGGTGATGCTCACTCCGACTACACC. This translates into CASGDAHSDYT. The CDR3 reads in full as CASGDAHSDYTF.